This T cell receptor (beta chain) was observed in a study of glioma-infiltrating T cells after dendritic cell vaccination. Trimming shortened V by 7 bases and J by 2 bases, and 14 bases separated the two germline ends. In germline, CDR1 is WSHSY, CDR2 SAAADI. This CDR3 has 14 residues. In its sample, this clone was seen a few times. The protocol was immunoSEQ multiplex PCR, while the TCRdb copy is restricted to in-frame clones and leaves out a portion. The sample comprises 50,000 to 80,000 clones, roughly 80% of which are singletons, and about 10% rests with the top ten. The V call is TRBV10-2, the J call TRBJ2-5; maybe TRBD2 (6 bases). This sequence originates from a human donor with glioblastoma. The sample in question was blood, obtained before dendritic cell vaccination. CDR3 residues: CASKAVGTQETQYF. DNA for the CDR3: TGCGCCAGCAAAGCCGTCGGGACTCAAGAGACCCAGTACTTC.